Presented here are 14 T cell receptor beta chains from one specimen sequenced in a study of T cells expressing NK-cell markers. TCRdb re-called the 5' RACE reads and catalogs CDR3 proteins one per entry, DNA excluded. The sample table includes 400,000 or so distinct CDR3 sequences. Sequenced: blood T cells: a sorted CD56 or NKG2C T cell subset, CD4+ or CD8+ T cells, or bulk PBMC T cells (not recorded which). Receptors originate from a woman in her forties or fifties in good health.

The chain employs TRBV12-3 or TRBV12-4 and TRBJ2-1; TCRdb outputs TRBD2, but without DNA this stays unchecked. CDR3 length: 20 amino acids. CDR3 sequence: CASSSGSTGGGRARRNEQFF.

The chain is built from TRBV20-1 and TRBJ1-2. From germline, CDR1 is DFQATT and CDR2 SNEGSKA (reference sequence). This CDR3 has 13 amino acids. The CDR3 spells CSATAGSDYGYTF.

The chain employs TRBV24-1 and TRBJ1-1; the D call from TCRdb, TRBD1, cannot be confirmed without DNA. The CDR3 spans 13 residues. CDR1 and CDR2 (germline): KGHDR, SFDVKD. The CDR3 here is CATRTGAGTEAFF.

V is TRBV12-3 or TRBV12-4 and J is TRBJ2-3; the TCRdb call, TRBD2, lacks DNA for checking. This CDR3 has 16 residues. This CDR3 reads CASSLAPSNAPDTQYF.

The gene calls are TRBV12-3 or TRBV12-4 and TRBJ1-5; no DNA is available, so the TRBD1 call from TCRdb remains unchecked. This CDR3 has 15 residues. This chain's CDR3 is CASSPGTYSNQPQHF.

V and J are TRBV6-5 and TRBJ1-4; lacking DNA, the TRBD1 call made by TCRdb goes unchecked. Germline CDR1 and CDR2: MNHEY and SVGAGI. CDR3 length: 15 amino acids. This CDR3 reads CASSYSTGMGEKLFF.

The V call is TRBV7-9, the J call TRBJ2-7; TCRdb returns TRBD1, unconfirmable since there is no DNA. CDR3 length: 15 residues. The V gene's germline CDR1 is SEHNR and CDR2 FQNEAQ (reference sequence). The CDR3 loop reads CASSPRDRAPYEQYF.

The rearrangement links TRBV25-1 to TRBJ1-6; with no DNA, the TCRdb D assignment of TRBD1 cannot be verified. There are 13 residues in the CDR3. CDR1 MGHDK and CDR2 SYGVNS come from the germline V gene. CDR3: CASSWRGLSPLHF.

The rearrangement uses TRBV6-6 and TRBJ2-5; TCRdb names TRBD2, which stays unverified in the absence of DNA. The CDR3 is made up of 14 amino acids. Germline V gives CDR1 MNHNY, CDR2 SVGAGI (reference sequence). This CDR3 reads CASRRDRYQETQYF.

This sequence joins TRBV6-2 or TRBV6-3 and TRBJ2-1; TCRdb returns TRBD1, unconfirmable since there is no DNA. The length of the CDR3 is 16 residues. In germline, CDR1 is MNHEY, CDR2 SVGEGT. The CDR3 loop reads CASTPLPGPQALGQFF.

The chain links TRBV30 to TRBJ1-1; TCRdb selects TRBD1, and the lack of DNA leaves this call unchecked. Germline CDR1 reads GTSNPN; CDR2 reads SVGIG (reference sequence). The CDR3 loop spans 13 amino acids. CDR3 sequence: CAWSRGDNTEAFF.

This chain connects TRBV7-9 to TRBJ2-1; TCRdb indicates TRBD2, and absent DNA this call remains unverified. The CDR3 covers 16 residues. CDR1 and CDR2 (germline): SEHNR, FQNEAQ (reference sequence). The CDR3 sequence is CASSYRRAPTYNEQFF.

This chain uses TRBV18 with TRBJ2-7; TCRdb's D call of TRBD2 is untestable without DNA. The CDR3 is 12 amino acids. CDR1 and CDR2 from the germline V gene are KGHSH and LQKENI. The CDR3 sequence: CASSALGREQYF.

The gene calls are TRBV4-1 and TRBJ2-1; the TRBD1 assignment by TCRdb is unverifiable without DNA. The CDR3 spans 21 residues. The germline gives CDR1 MGHRA, CDR2 YSYEKL. The CDR3 loop is CASSQARGGGRTGKRNNEQFF.